One sample yielded the 12 T cell receptor beta chains listed below, sequenced in a study of CD8+ T cells in alopecia areata listed by TCRdb under 2018. Receptors were amplified or captured by the immunoSEQ multiplex PCR assay. To provide template for TCR sequencing, every sample had RNA extracted and reverse transcribed into cDNA. The immuneACCESS repertoire file appears here via TCRdb, limited to in-frame rearrangements. These files lack a portion of the clones; in checked studies, under half of the deficit traces to unresolved V genes, and the cause of the others is not known. This sample holds about 100,000 clones; under 60% were observed only once. Roughly 25% of the sample belongs to the ten largest clones. Material for sequencing was NKG2D-low CD8+ T cells sorted from blood. This specimen's cell subset or site label, per the study, means: sorted CD8+ NKG2D-low blood T cells. The receptors shown here come from a human donor with alopecia areata.

This clone occurred a few times. The chain joins TRBV29-1 to TRBJ2-5; the D gene is possibly TRBD2 (5 bases). Germline CDR1 and CDR2: SQVTM and ANQGSEA. Trimming removed 6 bases from V and 4 bases from J, with 15 bases in between. The CDR3 length is 13 residues. The CDR3 region has the DNA TGCAGCGTGGGTTTAGGGAGTGGAGAGACCCAGTACTTC. Its translation: CSVGLGSGETQYF.

The rearrangement links TRBV4-1 to TRBJ1-1; 9 nucleotides agree with TRBD1. Germline V lookup: CDR1 MGHRA, CDR2 YSYEKL. The CDR3 consists of 14 residues. J lost 11 bases, V lost 1 base, and 8 bases had no gene match. The CDR3 loop is CASSQVSTGGLAFF. In nucleotides, the CDR3 is TGCGCCAGCAGCCAAGTCAGTACAGGGGGCCTGGCTTTCTTT.

The gene calls are TRBV5-6 and TRBJ2-7; 9 nucleotides align to TRBD2. This CDR3 region has 16 residues. The J segment lost 6 bases and the V segment lost 3 bases, leaving 13 bases of the junction unmatched. The germline gives CDR1 SGHDT, CDR2 YYEEEE. This chain's CDR3 is CASSSERASGIFEQYF. The CDR3, as DNA: TGTGCCAGCAGCTCAGAGCGAGCTAGCGGGATATTCGAGCAGTACTTC. The full variable domain, its missing parts supplied by reference TRBV5-6 and TRBJ2-7, is DAGVTQSPTHLIKTRGQQVTLRCSPKSGHDTVSWYQQALGQGPQFIFQYYEEEERQRGNFPDRFSGHQFPNYSSELNVNALLLGDSALYLCASSSERASGIFEQYFGPGTRLTVT.

This chain joins TRBV27 and TRBJ2-3; TRBD1 might be the D (6 bases). CDR1 is MNHEY and CDR2 is SMNVEV in the germline V gene (reference sequence). This CDR3 is 17 amino acids long. Trimming shortened V by 3 bases and J by 3 bases, and 19 bases separated the two germline ends. The CDR3 bases are TGTGCCAGCAGTTTTTTAACCACAGGGTTAAGGACAGATACGCAGTATTTT. Encoded protein: CASSFLTTGLRTDTQYF.

V is TRBV27 and J is TRBJ2-7; the match to TRBD1 covers 9 bases. J gave up 2 bases and V 3 bases, and 2 bases lay outside the gene matches. The CDR3 loop spans 14 amino acids. Germline CDR1 is MNHEY and CDR2 is SMNVEV (reference sequence). In DNA form, the CDR3 reads TGTGCCAGCAGTTTTCGACAGGGGGCCTACGAGCAGTACTTC. Its translation is CASSFRQGAYEQYF.

The CDR3 region has the DNA TGCGCCAGCAGCCAAGGGGAGGTTCAGCCCCAGCATTTT. Translating it yields CASSQGEVQPQHF. The chain carries TRBV4-1 and TRBJ1-5; no clear D. Trimming cost V 1 base and J 6 bases, with 7 bases left between them. Germline V CDR1 and CDR2: MGHRA, YSYEKL. The length of the CDR3 is 13 residues.

This clone has at least ten counts. DNA for the CDR3: TGTGCCAGCAGTCTGACTAGCGGGGGGGCCGATGAGCAGTTCTTC. Its translation is CASSLTSGGADEQFF. The chain employs TRBV6-4 and TRBJ2-1; 14 bases match TRBD2. The CDR3 runs 15 residues. Per the germline V gene, CDR1 is MRHNA and CDR2 is SNTAGT. The junction had 5 bases not matched to a gene; V was cut back by 5 bases and J by 8 bases.

In this sample, this clone turned up a few times. The chain is built from TRBV27 and TRBJ1-5; D call uncertain. The CDR3 covers 16 residues. The V end was cut by 1 base, the J end by 1 base, with 11 bases between. Germline lookup yields CDR1 MNHEY and CDR2 SMNVEV (reference sequence). The CDR3 nucleotides are TGTGCCAGCAGTTTATTCGGGCACCTAAGCAATCAGCCCCAGCATTTT. As protein: CASSLFGHLSNQPQHF.

The chain links TRBV30 to TRBJ2-1; no definite D call. V was clipped by 0 bases and J by 7 bases, with 7 bases between them. The germline CDR1 and CDR2 sequences are GTSNPN and SVGIG (reference sequence). This CDR3 comprises 12 residues. CDR3 in amino acids: CAWSVFSNEQFF. In DNA form, the CDR3 reads TGTGCCTGGAGTGTATTTAGTAATGAGCAGTTCTTC.

V usage is TRBV27 and J usage is TRBJ2-7; D is perhaps TRBD2 (6 bases). The CDR3 runs to 15 residues. The V and J ends lost 2 bases and 3 bases respectively, with 14 bases between them. Germline assignment: CDR1 MNHEY and CDR2 SMNVEV (reference sequence). The CDR3 reads CASSLGGTSNYEQYF. As DNA, the CDR3 is TGTGCCAGCAGTTTAGGGGGGACGAGTAACTACGAGCAGTACTTC.

The chain uses TRBV27 and TRBJ2-5; D is possibly TRBD2 (6 bases). V was shortened by 0 bases and J by 4 bases, with 6 bases between the two germline ends. This CDR3 comprises 13 residues. CDR1 is MNHEY, CDR2 SMNVEV, per germline (reference sequence). CDR3: CASSLSGGETQYF. DNA of the CDR3: TGTGCCAGCAGTTTATCGGGGGGAGAGACCCAGTACTTC.

V and J are TRBV10-2 and TRBJ2-7, with TRBD2 identical over 8 bases. Germline assignment: CDR1 WSHSY and CDR2 SAAADI. This CDR3 comprises 14 residues. The junction had 2 bases not matched to a gene; V was cut back by 2 bases and J by 2 bases. CDR3: CASSETSGPYEQYF. CDR3 coding DNA: TGCGCCAGCAGTGAGACTAGCGGACCCTACGAGCAGTACTTC.